Sequencing of this T cell receptor (beta chain) was carried out in a study of blood T cells in healthy people across ages. It was with a sample-barcoded 5' primer and a J-beta primer mix that a second PCR of about 6 to 12 cycles was run. Every individual sample yielded 2.5 million or more paired-end reads (each containing CDR3). MiXCR, applied by TCRdb to the 5' RACE reads, yields one record per CDR3 protein. The sample includes roughly 1.7 million distinct CDR3 sequences, 30% to 40% seen only once; the top ten take around 11%. In germline, CDR1 is SGHRS, CDR2 YFSETQ. V lost 0 bases to trimming and J lost 6 bases, with 12 bases between them. The length of the CDR3 is 14 residues. Study-wide points: Aged donors had fewer naive CD4+ cells and lower diversity than long-lived donors.

A remark on this clonotype: Its antigen is currently unknown.

The rearrangement uses TRBV5-1 and TRBJ1-1; D may be TRBD1 (6 bases). The receptor's source is a woman aged 25-40 years in good health. Sequenced input: blood. In nucleotides, the CDR3 is TGCGCCAGCAGCTTGGTAGCAGGGGCTGCTGAAGCTTTCTTT. This sequence encodes CASSLVAGAAEAFF.